The 13 T cell receptor beta chains listed next were all sequenced from one sample in a study of blood T cell repertoires in COVID-19. Produced via immunoSEQ multiplex PCR; TCRdb's table is partial and in-frame only. The data contain 300,000 to 350,000 clones, more than 70% of them singletons. Sequencing used peripheral blood. Receptor source: a woman aged 55 to 70 with COVID-19, enrolled during active disease.

The V call is TRBV9, the J call TRBJ2-7, with D tentatively TRBD1 (6 bases). V lost 2 bases and J lost 2, with 11 bases in between. Germline CDR1 reads SGDLS; CDR2 reads YYNGEE. The CDR3 extends over 14 amino acids. CDR3: CASSVAGDPYEQYF. CDR3 nucleotide sequence: TGTGCCAGCAGCGTGGCAGGGGACCCCTACGAGCAGTACTTC.

The chain joins TRBV6-5 to TRBJ1-1; D remains unclear. V lost 8 bases to trimming and J lost 2 bases, with 15 bases between them. The CDR3 is made up of 14 amino acids. Germline CDR1 and CDR2: MNHEY and SVGAGI. Here the CDR3 reads CASQRAGPNTEAFF. Written as DNA, the CDR3 is TGTGCCAGCCAGAGGGCAGGACCAAACACTGAAGCTTTCTTT.

The chain links TRBV11-1 to TRBJ1-1; 11 bases align to TRBD1. This CDR3 has 15 amino acids. V lost 8 bases, J lost 6 bases, and 11 bases stayed unmatched. Germline assignment: CDR1 SGHAT and CDR2 FQDESV (reference sequence). This CDR3 is CASRRGDRGIPEAFF. The CDR3 DNA sequence: TGTGCCAGCCGAAGAGGGGACAGGGGGATACCTGAAGCTTTCTTT. The variable domain in full, completed from reference TRBV11-1 and TRBJ1-1, reads EAEVAQSPRYKITEKSQAVAFWCDPISGHATLYWYRQILGQGPELLVQFQDESVVDDSQLPKDRFSAERLKGVDSTLKIQPAELGDSAMYLCASRRGDRGIPEAFFGQGTRLTVV.

V is TRBV28 and J is TRBJ1-5; 7 bases align to TRBD1. Germline loops: CDR1 MDHEN, CDR2 SYDVKM. CDR3 length: 15 amino acids. V shed 6 bases, J shed 5 bases, and the junction held 10 bases outside the gene matches. As DNA, the CDR3 is TGTGCCAGCAGCTACGGAGGGGGCCGTTATCAGCCCCAGCATTTT. Its translation is CASSYGGGRYQPQHF.

The V and J genes are TRBV6-5 and TRBJ1-3, with D tentatively TRBD1 (6 bases). Germline V gene sequence: CDR1 MNHEY, CDR2 SVGAGI. With 5 bases removed from V and 2 bases from J, the gap between germline ends came to 13 bases. The CDR3 consists of 15 residues. CDR3 loop: CASSRGAGPGNTIYF. CDR3 in DNA: TGTGCCAGCAGTCGGGGGGCAGGGCCTGGAAACACCATATATTTT.

This clone was counted a single time. The V and J genes are TRBV6-6 and TRBJ2-4; no reliable D call. V shed 8 bases and J shed 5 bases, with 7 bases lying between them. CDR3 length equals 11 residues. Germline values: CDR1 MNHNY, CDR2 SVGAGI (reference sequence). The CDR3 region is CASGPENIQYF. The CDR3 nucleotides read TGTGCCAGCGGTCCAGAAAACATTCAGTACTTC.

Comments on this clone: Other nucleotide sequences in the sample specify the same CDR3. The rearrangement uses TRBV19 and TRBJ2-7; possible D gene TRBD2, 5 bases. V was shortened by 3 bases and J by 2 bases, with 8 bases between the two germline ends. CDR3 length equals 13 residues. Germline values: CDR1 LNHDA, CDR2 SQIVND (reference sequence). Here the CDR3 reads CASSIRGTYEQYF. CDR3 in DNA: TGTGCCAGTAGTATTCGAGGGACCTACGAGCAGTACTTC.

The chain carries TRBV19 and TRBJ1-1, with a tentative D call TRBD1 (5 bases). The CDR3 extends over 15 amino acids. The V and J ends lost 10 bases and 0 bases respectively, with 18 bases between them. Germline V gene sequence: CDR1 LNHDA, CDR2 SQIVND (reference sequence). As DNA, the CDR3 is TGTGCCACCAGGGACGGGAGACGTATGAACACTGAAGCTTTCTTT. It translates to CATRDGRRMNTEAFF.

This chain uses TRBV18 with TRBJ1-1, with TRBD1 matching 10 bases. Germline V CDR1 and CDR2: KGHSH, LQKENI. V trimming: 6 bases; J trimming: 4 bases; junction bases outside the gene matches: 11. The CDR3 has 16 amino acids. CDR3 protein: CASSEGTGAMGTEAFF. The CDR3 nucleotides read TGTGCCAGCTCCGAAGGGACAGGGGCTATGGGCACTGAAGCTTTCTTT.

The chain carries TRBV7-2 and TRBJ2-7; D ambiguous. The CDR3 has 13 residues. Trimming removed 4 bases at V and 2 bases at J, with 9 bases between. Germline V gene lookup returns CDR1 SGHTA and CDR2 FQGNSA. This CDR3 reads CASSSPRAYEQYF. The CDR3 region has the DNA TGTGCCAGCAGCTCCCCCCGGGCCTACGAGCAGTACTTC. Combining the CDR3 with reference TRBV7-2 and TRBJ2-7 gives the whole variable domain GAGVSQSPSNKVTEKGKDVELRCDPISGHTALYWYRQSLGQGLEFLIYFQGNSAPDKSGLPSDRFSAERTGGSVSTLTIQRTQQEDSAVYLCASSSPRAYEQYFGPGTRLTVT.

This rearrangement joins TRBV6-5 to TRBJ1-1; TRBD1 agrees at 7 bases. Germline assignment: CDR1 MNHEY and CDR2 SVGAGI. The junction had 3 bases not matched to a gene; V was cut back by 4 bases and J by 1 base. The CDR3 extends over 14 amino acids. The CDR3 nucleotides read TGTGCCAGCAGTTCAGGGACAGCGAACACTGAAGCTTTCTTT. It is translated as CASSSGTANTEAFF.

The V call is TRBV5-1, the J call TRBJ1-1; maybe TRBD1 (5 bases). This CDR3 has 14 residues. The V and J ends lost 6 bases and 1 base respectively, with 13 bases between them. CDR1 is SGHRS, CDR2 YFSETQ, per germline. The CDR3 loop reads CASTLQASNTEAFF. The CDR3 DNA is TGCGCCAGCACTTTACAGGCCTCGAACACTGAAGCTTTCTTT. Full variable domain (outside the CDR3, taken from reference TRBV5-1 and TRBJ1-1): KAGVTQTPRYLIKTRGQQVTLSCSPISGHRSVSWYQQTPGQGLQFLFEYFSETQRNKGNFPGRFSGRQFSNSRSEMNVSTLELGDSALYLCASTLQASNTEAFFGQGTRLTVV.

The chain joins TRBV24-1 to TRBJ1-5; 7 bases agree with TRBD1. Germline lookup yields CDR1 KGHDR and CDR2 SFDVKD. Unmatched junction bases numbered 8, after V lost 3 bases and J lost 4 bases. The CDR3 has 16 residues. The CDR3 coding sequence is TGTGCCACCAGTGATGGGGGCGGGACAGAAAATCAGCCCCAGCATTTT. It codes for CATSDGGGTENQPQHF.